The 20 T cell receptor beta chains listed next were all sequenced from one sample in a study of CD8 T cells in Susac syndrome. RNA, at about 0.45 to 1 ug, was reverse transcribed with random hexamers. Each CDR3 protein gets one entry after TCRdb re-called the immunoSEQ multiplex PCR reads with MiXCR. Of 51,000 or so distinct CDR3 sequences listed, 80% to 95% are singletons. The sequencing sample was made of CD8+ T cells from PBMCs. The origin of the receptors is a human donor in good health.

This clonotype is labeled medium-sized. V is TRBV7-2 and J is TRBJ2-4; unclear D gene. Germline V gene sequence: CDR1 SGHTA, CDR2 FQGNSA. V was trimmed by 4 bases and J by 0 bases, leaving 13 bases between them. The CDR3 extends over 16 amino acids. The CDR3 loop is CASSSTYSVAKNIQYF. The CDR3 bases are TGTGCCAGCAGCTCTACATACAGCGTAGCCAAAAACATTCAGTACTTC.

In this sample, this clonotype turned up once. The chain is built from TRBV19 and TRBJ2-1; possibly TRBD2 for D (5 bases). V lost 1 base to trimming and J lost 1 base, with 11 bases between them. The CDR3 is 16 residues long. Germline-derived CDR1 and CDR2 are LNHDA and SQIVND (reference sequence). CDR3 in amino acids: CASSIGGFGSYNEQFF. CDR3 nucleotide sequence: TGTGCCAGTAGTATAGGAGGGTTTGGGTCCTACAATGAGCAGTTCTTC.

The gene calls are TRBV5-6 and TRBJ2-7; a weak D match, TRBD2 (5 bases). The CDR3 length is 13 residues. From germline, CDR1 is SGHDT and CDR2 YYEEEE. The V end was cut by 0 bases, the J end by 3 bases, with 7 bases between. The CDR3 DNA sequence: TGTGCCAGCAGCTTGGGGACTGACTACGAGCAGTACTTC. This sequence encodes CASSLGTDYEQYF.

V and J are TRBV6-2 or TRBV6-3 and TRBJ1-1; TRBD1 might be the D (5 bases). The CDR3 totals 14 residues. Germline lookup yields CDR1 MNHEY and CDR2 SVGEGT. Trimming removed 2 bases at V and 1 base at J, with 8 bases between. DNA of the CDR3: TGTGCCAGCAGTTACGGGGCAGGGAACACTGAAGCTTTCTTT. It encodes CASSYGAGNTEAFF.

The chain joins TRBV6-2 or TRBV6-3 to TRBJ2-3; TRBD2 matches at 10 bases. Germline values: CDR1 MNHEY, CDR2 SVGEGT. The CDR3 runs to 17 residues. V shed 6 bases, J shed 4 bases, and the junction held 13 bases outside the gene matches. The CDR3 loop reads CASSYPEVAGGSDTQYF. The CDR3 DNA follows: TGTGCCAGCAGCTATCCCGAGGTAGCGGGAGGTTCAGATACGCAGTATTTT.

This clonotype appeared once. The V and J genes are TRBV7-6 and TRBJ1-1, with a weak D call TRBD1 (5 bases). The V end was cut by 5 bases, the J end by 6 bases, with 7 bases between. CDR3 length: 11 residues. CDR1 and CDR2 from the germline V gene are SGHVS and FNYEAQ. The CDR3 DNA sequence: TGTGCCAGCAGCCAGGGTGCTGAAGCTTTCTTT. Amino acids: CASSQGAEAFF.

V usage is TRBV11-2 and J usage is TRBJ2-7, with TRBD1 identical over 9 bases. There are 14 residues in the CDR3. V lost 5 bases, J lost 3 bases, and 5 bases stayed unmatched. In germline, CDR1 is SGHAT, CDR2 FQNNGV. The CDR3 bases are TGTGCCAGCAGCACGGGACAGGGCTACTACGAGCAGTACTTC. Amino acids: CASSTGQGYYEQYF.

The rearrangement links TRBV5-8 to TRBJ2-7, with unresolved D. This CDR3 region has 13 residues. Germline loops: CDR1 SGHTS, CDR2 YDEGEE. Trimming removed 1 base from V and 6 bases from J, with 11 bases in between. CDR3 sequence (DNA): TGTGCCAGCAGCTTGTCCCCAGACTCCGAGCAGTACTTC. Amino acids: CASSLSPDSEQYF.

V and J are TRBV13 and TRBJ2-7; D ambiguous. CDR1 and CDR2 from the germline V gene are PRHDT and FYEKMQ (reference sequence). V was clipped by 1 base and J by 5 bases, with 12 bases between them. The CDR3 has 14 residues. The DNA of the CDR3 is TGTGCCAGCAGCTTAGCATCCAAGACGGACGAGCAGTACTTC. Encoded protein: CASSLASKTDEQYF.

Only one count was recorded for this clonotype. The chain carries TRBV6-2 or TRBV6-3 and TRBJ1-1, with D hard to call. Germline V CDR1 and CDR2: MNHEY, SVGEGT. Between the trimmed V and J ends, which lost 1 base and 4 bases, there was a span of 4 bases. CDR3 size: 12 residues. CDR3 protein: CASSYYFTEAFF. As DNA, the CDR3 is TGTGCCAGCAGTTACTATTTCACTGAAGCTTTCTTT.

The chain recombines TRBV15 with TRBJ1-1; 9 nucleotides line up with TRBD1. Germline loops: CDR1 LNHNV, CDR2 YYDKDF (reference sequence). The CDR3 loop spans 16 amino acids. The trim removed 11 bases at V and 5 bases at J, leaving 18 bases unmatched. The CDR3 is CAAGAQGAFVWTEAFF. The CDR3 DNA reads TGTGCCGCTGGGGCACAGGGGGCGTTTGTTTGGACTGAAGCTTTCTTT.

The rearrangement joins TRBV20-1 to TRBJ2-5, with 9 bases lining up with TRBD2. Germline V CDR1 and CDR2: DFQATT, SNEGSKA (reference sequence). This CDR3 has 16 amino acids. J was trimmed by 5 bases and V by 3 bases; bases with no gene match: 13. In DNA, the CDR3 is TGCAGTGCTAGGGGGTATGGAGTAGCGGGAGTGGAGACCCAGTACTTC. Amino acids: CSARGYGVAGVETQYF.

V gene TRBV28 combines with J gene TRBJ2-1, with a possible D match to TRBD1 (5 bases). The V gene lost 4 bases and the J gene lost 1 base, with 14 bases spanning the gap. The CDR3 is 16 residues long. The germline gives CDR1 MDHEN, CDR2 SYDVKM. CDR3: CASSSLAGLSYNEQFF. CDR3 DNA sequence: TGTGCCAGCAGTTCCCTGGCAGGGTTGTCCTACAATGAGCAGTTCTTC. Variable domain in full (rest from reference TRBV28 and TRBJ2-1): DVKVTQSSRYLVKRTGEKVFLECVQDMDHENMFWYRQDPGLGLRLIYFSYDVKMKEKGDIPEGYSVSREKKERFSLILESASTNQTSMYLCASSSLAGLSYNEQFFGPGTRLTVL.

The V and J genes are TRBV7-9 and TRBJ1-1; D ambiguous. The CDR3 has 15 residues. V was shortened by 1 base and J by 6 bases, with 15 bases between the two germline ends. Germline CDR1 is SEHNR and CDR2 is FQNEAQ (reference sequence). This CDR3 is CASSLVEAAGAEAFF. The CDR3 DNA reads TGTGCCAGCAGCTTAGTGGAGGCAGCAGGCGCTGAAGCTTTCTTT.

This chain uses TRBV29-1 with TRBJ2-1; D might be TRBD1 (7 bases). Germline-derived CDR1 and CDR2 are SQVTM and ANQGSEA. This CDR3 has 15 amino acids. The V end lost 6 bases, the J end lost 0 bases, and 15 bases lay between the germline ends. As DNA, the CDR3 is TGCAGCGTGGTCGGAGGGGACAGCTCCTACAATGAGCAGTTCTTC. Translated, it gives CSVVGGDSSYNEQFF.

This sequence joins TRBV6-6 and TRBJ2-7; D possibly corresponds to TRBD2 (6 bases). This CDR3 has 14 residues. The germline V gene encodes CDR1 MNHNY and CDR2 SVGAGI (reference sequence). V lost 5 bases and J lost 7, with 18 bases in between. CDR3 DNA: TGTGCCAGCAGTCCCGGGACGGGACTCGGAGAGCAGTACTTC. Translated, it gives CASSPGTGLGEQYF.

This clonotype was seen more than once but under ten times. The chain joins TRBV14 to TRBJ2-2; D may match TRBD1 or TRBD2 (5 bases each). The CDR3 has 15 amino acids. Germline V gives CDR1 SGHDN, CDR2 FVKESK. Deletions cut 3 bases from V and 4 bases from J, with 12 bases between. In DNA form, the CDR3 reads TGTGCCAGCAGCCATCAGGGTGAGGGCACCGGGGAGCTGTTTTTT. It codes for CASSHQGEGTGELFF.

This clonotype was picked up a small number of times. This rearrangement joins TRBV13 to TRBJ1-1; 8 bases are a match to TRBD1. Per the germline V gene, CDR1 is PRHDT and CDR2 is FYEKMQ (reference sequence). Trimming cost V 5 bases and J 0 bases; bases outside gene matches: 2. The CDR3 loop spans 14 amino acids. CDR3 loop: CASSPGGMNTEAFF. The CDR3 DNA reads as TGTGCCAGCAGCCCAGGGGGCATGAACACTGAAGCTTTCTTT.

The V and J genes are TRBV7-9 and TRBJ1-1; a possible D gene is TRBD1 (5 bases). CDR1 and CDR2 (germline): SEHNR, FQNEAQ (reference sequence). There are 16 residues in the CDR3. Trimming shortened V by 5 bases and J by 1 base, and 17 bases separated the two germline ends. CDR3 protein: CASSARPGLENTEAFF. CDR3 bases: TGTGCCAGCAGCGCTCGTCCAGGGCTGGAGAACACTGAAGCTTTCTTT.

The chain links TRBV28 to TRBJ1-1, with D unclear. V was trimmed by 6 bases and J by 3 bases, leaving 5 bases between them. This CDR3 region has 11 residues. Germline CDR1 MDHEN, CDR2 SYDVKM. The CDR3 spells CASSRDTEAFF. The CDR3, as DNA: TGTGCCAGCAGCCGAGACACTGAAGCTTTCTTT.